The sequence of this T cell receptor beta chain was determined in a study of neurological immune-mediated disorders. Many counts were recorded for this clonotype. CDR1 and CDR2 from the germline V gene are KGHSH and LQKENI. The CDR3 loop spans 17 amino acids. V lost 3 bases and J lost 1, with 18 bases in between. TCRdb itself ran the 5' RACE reads through MiXCR, one entry per CDR3 protein. The sample records around 40,000 distinct CDR3 sequences, just under 7.5% being singletons. The TCR comes from a man aged 45-65 years in good health. V usage is TRBV18 and J usage is TRBJ1-2; tentatively, D is TRBD1 (6 bases). The sequenced sample was CD4+ T cells from blood. The CDR3 DNA follows: TGTGCCAGCTCACCTCTGAGGGGGACCCCAGATAACTATGGCTACACCTTC. Protein product: CASSPLRGTPDNYGYTF.